This T cell receptor (beta chain) was retrieved from a study of shared clonotypes between healthy human individuals. CDR3 length equals 13 residues. The V gene lost 3 bases and the J gene lost 0 bases, with 6 bases spanning the gap. Per the germline V gene, CDR1 is MNHEY and CDR2 is SMNVEV (reference sequence). Sequencing used immunoSEQ multiplex PCR; TCRdb keeps in-frame clones, though not all of them. Here the sample spans some 690,000 clones, 80% to 95% being singletons. The chain links TRBV27 to TRBJ2-7, with unresolved D. The clonotype originates from a man aged 18 to 29 in good health. Some clones in this sample may be carry-over from other donors' samples. Input material: memory CD8+ T cells from PBMCs. Subset meaning: CD45RO+ cells pooled with CCR7-negative TemRA cells. For the CDR3, the DNA is TGTGCCAGCAGTTTGGGGTTCTCCTACGAGCAGTACTTC. Translating it yields CASSLGFSYEQYF.